This is a list of T cell receptor beta chains from one sample in a study of blood T cells in healthy people across ages. Via MiXCR, TCRdb re-called the 5' RACE reads, giving one row per CDR3 protein. The sample lists approximately 1,000,000 distinct CDR3 sequences; around two fifths were seen once. Sequencing input: blood. These receptor sequences come from a man younger than 35 in good health. Both conserved end residues are part of each CDR3. D genes are given only for firm matches. For some rows the clone size is stated as once, few or many, or as a class when expanded; others skip it.

15,TRBJ1-1,-,TRBV18,-,TGTGCCAGCTCACCACCTTCGGCACCGAACACTGAAGCTTTCTTT,CASSPPSAPNTEAFF
15,TRBJ1-5,-,TRBV20-1,-,TGCAGTGCTAGGGGAACACAGGGCTCGGCCCAGCCCCAGCATTTT,CSARGTQGSAQPQHF
12,TRBJ2-3,-,TRBV12-3/TRBV12-4,few,TGTGCCAGCATTAGGGGAGGAGATACGCAGTATTTT,CASIRGGDTQYF
15,TRBJ2-2,-,TRBV7-2,-,TGTGCCAGCAGCAAGGGGGGGCGCGGCACCGGGGAGCTGTTTTTT,CASSKGGRGTGELFF
15,TRBJ1-6,-,TRBV7-2,few,TGTGCCAGCAGCTTAGTGGGCGGGTCTAATTCACCCCTCCACTTT,CASSLVGGSNSPLHF
14,TRBJ1-5,-,TRBV12-3/TRBV12-4,once,TGTGCCAGCAGTTTAGAAGCCTTCTCGGGGGCCCAGCATTTT,CASSLEAFSGAQHF
13,TRBJ2-7,TRBD1,TRBV6-1,-,TGTGCCAGCAGTCCCGGACAGGGGGTCGAGCAGTACTTC,CASSPGQGVEQYF
15,TRBJ1-5,-,TRBV10-3,-,TGTGCCATCAGTGAGGCTACGGGGTCCAATCAGCCCCAGCATTTT,CAISEATGSNQPQHF
13,TRBJ2-7,-,TRBV11-1,-,TGTGCCAGCAGCCCCCTCCCTCAATACGAGCAGTACTTC,CASSPLPQYEQYF
16,TRBJ2-1,-,TRBV5-6,-,TGTGCCAGCAGCTTGGGAGACTACGTACCCTACAATGAGCAGTTCTTC,CASSLGDYVPYNEQFF
16,TRBJ1-1,-,TRBV5-1,once,TGCGCCAGCAGCTTGGTCTTGGACGGGGGGTTCACTGAAGCTTTCTTT,CASSLVLDGGFTEAFF
11,TRBJ2-2,-,TRBV3-1,many,TGCGCCAGCAGCCAAGGAGGGGAACTGTTTTTT,CASSQGGELFF
16,TRBJ2-7,TRBD2,TRBV10-3,-,TGTGCCATCAGTATTCGGACTAGCGAGGGGAACAATGAGCAGTACTTC,CAISIRTSEGNNEQYF
15,TRBJ1-6,-,TRBV25-1,-,TGTGCCAGCAGTGAGATCGATCCCCGGATGTCTCCCCTCCACTTT,CASSEIDPRMSPLHF
10,TRBJ1-3,-,TRBV29-1,-,TGCAGTTCAGGAGCCAGCACCATATATTTT,CSSGASTIYF
17,TRBJ1-5,-,TRBV27,-,TGTGCCAGCAGTTCCCTTCCGCATCGTAATAGCAATCAGCCCCAGCATTTT,CASSSLPHRNSNQPQHF
18,TRBJ2-7,-,TRBV20-1,-,TGCAGTGCTAGAGATGCGACCCCTAGGCGCAGGGACTCCTACGAGCAGTACTTC,CSARDATPRRRDSYEQYF
14,TRBJ1-1,-,TRBV18,-,TGTGCCAGCTCACCAACCAGCTCAAACACTGAAGCTTTCTTT,CASSPTSSNTEAFF
13,TRBJ2-3,-,TRBV5-1,-,TGCGCCAGCAGCCCGGAAGCGGCAGATACGCAGTATTTT,CASSPEAADTQYF
14,TRBJ2-7,-,TRBV5-1,-,TGCGCCAGCAGCCGGGGTAGCTCCTACAATGAGCAGTACTTC,CASSRGSSYNEQYF
13,TRBJ1-2,-,TRBV29-1,few,TGCAGCGTTGTAGGGGGGTCTAACTATGGCTACACCTTC,CSVVGGSNYGYTF
16,TRBJ2-3,-,TRBV5-5,many,TGTGCCAGCAGCTTGGTTCAGGGTAGTGGAGCAGATACGCAGTATTTT,CASSLVQGSGADTQYF
11,TRBJ1-2,-,TRBV12-3/TRBV12-4,-,TGTGCCAGCACCGCCGCCGGTGGCTACACCTTC,CASTAAGGYTF
15,TRBJ1-1,-,TRBV6-5,-,TGTGCCAGCAGTTACTCGGGCAGCTTGAACACTGAAGCTTTCTTT,CASSYSGSLNTEAFF
15,TRBJ2-5,TRBD2,TRBV5-4,-,TGTGCCAGCAGCCCCACAACGGGGGGGCAAGAGACCCAGTACTTC,CASSPTTGGQETQYF
14,TRBJ2-3,-,TRBV6-6,many,TGTGCCAGCAGCCATAGGGGTAGCACAGATACGCAGTATTTT,CASSHRGSTDTQYF
15,TRBJ2-3,-,TRBV18,-,TGTGCCAGCTCACCACCGTCCTCCGGGGTAGATACGCAGTATTTT,CASSPPSSGVDTQYF
14,TRBJ2-3,-,TRBV12-3/TRBV12-4,few,TGTGCCAGCAGTGTAGAACGGGAGACTAATACGCAGTATTTT,CASSVERETNTQYF
14,TRBJ2-3,-,TRBV10-3,many,TGTGCCATCAGTGGGAATAGCCTGTCAGATACGCAGTATTTT,CAISGNSLSDTQYF
14,TRBJ2-1,TRBD1,TRBV20-1,-,TGCAGTGCAGCCCAGGGGGCGTCCTACAATGAGCAGTTCTTC,CSAAQGASYNEQFF
15,TRBJ2-7,-,TRBV7-2,few,TGTGCCAGCAGCTTAGACGGGAGACTTTCCTACGAGCAGTACTTC,CASSLDGRLSYEQYF
14,TRBJ1-4,-,TRBV7-9,-,TGTGCCAGCAGCTTGGCGACTCATAATGAAAAACTGTTTTTT,CASSLATHNEKLFF
15,TRBJ2-7,-,TRBV7-9,few,TGTGCCAGCAGCCCCTCACGCCATGGGACCTACGAGCAGTACTTC,CASSPSRHGTYEQYF
14,TRBJ2-2,-,TRBV5-1,once,TGCGCCAGCAGCTTGGTTGCCGGGGCCGGGGAGCTGTTTTTT,CASSLVAGAGELFF
15,TRBJ1-5,TRBD1,TRBV12-3/TRBV12-4,-,TGTGCCAGCACCCCCGGGACAGAGGCTAATCAGCCCCAGCATTTT,CASTPGTEANQPQHF
16,TRBJ2-2,-,TRBV9,many,TGTGCCAGCAGCCTATCTGGGAGGCCGGGCGCAGAGGAGCTGTTTTTT,CASSLSGRPGAEELFF
15,TRBJ2-7,-,TRBV27,-,TGTGCCAGCAGACCCGGACGAACAGAGGGGTACGAGCAGTACTTC,CASRPGRTEGYEQYF
16,TRBJ2-1,-,TRBV7-2,-,TGTGCCAGCAACTTAGAGGTGGGGCAGGCCTACAATGAACAGTTCTTC,CASNLEVGQAYNEQFF
13,TRBJ2-5,-,TRBV5-1,few,TGCGCCAGCAGTGGACAGATTCAAGAGACCCAGTACTTC,CASSGQIQETQYF
16,TRBJ2-1,TRBD2,TRBV20-1,-,TGCAGTGCTACCCGACTAGCGCGGAGCTCCTACAATGAGCAGTTCTTC,CSATRLARSSYNEQFF
15,TRBJ1-2,-,TRBV12-3/TRBV12-4,-,TGTGCCAGCAGTCCCCTCAACAGGGACTTCTATGGCTACACCTTC,CASSPLNRDFYGYTF
15,TRBJ2-7,TRBD2,TRBV12-3/TRBV12-4,-,TGTGCCAGCACATCGGGACTAGCGGCCTCCTACGAGCAGTACTTC,CASTSGLAASYEQYF
15,TRBJ1-2,-,TRBV20-1,few,TGCAGTGCTAGAGCGGACAACCGGTGGCTAGTCGGCTACACCTTC,CSARADNRWLVGYTF
13,TRBJ2-2,TRBD2,TRBV20-1,few,TGCAGTGCTTCGACTAGCGGCACCGGGGAGCTGTTTTTT,CSASTSGTGELFF
20,TRBJ2-1,-,TRBV5-5,-,TGTGCCAGCAGCTTGCTCCCACCCAGGGACTCCAAACACTCCTACAATGAGCAGTTCTTC,CASSLLPPRDSKHSYNEQFF